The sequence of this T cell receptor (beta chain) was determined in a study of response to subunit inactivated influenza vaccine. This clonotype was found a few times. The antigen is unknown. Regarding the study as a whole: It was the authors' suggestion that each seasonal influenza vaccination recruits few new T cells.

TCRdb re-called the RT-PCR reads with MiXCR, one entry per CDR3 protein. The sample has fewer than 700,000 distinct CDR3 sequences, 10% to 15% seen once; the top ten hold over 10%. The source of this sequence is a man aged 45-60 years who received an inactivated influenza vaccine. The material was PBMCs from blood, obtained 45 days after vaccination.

CDR3 bases: TGTGCCAGCAGCTTAGTGGAACTCAGCTCCTACGAGCAGTACTTC. Encoded protein: CASSLVELSSYEQYF. The gene calls are TRBV7-2 and TRBJ2-7; D gene ambiguous. The CDR3 spans 15 residues. Germline V gene sequence: CDR1 SGHTA, CDR2 FQGNSA. Between the trimmed V and J ends, which lost 1 base and 0 bases, there was a span of 10 bases.